This T cell receptor beta chain derives from a study of T cells in Graves' hyperthyroidism and ophthalmopathy (dated by TCRdb to about 2019). Regarding the complete study: Peripheral blood samples were taken at initial diagnosis, before any treatment was given. A discovery cohort of about 95 patients, roughly 45 with Graves' ophthalmopathy and 57 with stable Graves' hyperthyroidism, was used to find distinguishing TCR V-J signatures. Prospective prediction of ophthalmopathy was tested in an independent validation cohort consisting of 18 to 20 hyperthyroidism patients and 17 patients who later progressed to ophthalmopathy. For training and testing, the 100 or so patients in the discovery cohort were randomly divided in a 7:3 ratio. In several Graves' hyperthyroidism patients, the study also compared T-cell repertoires from thyroid tissue with T-cell repertoires from blood. Following sampling, methimazole starting at 30 mg daily was given to hyperthyroidism patients, and high-dose intravenous methylprednisolone was given to ophthalmopathy patients. The paper describes TCR Vbeta CDR3 sequencing of 135 peripheral blood samples, made up of some 40 ophthalmopathy patients, around 73 hyperthyroidism patients and 17 progressor patients. The full study reports these points: Ophthalmopathy was separated from stable hyperthyroidism by a 13 V-J signature model, with about 86% sensitivity and just over 81% specificity obtained in cross-validation and 80%/75% obtained in testing. In validation, the model predicted progression to ophthalmopathy a median of about 6.5 months before onset, with over 55% sensitivity and roughly 72% specificity. Most expanded thyroid clonotypes (frequency above 0.001) were also detected in blood, suggesting blood repertoires may reflect thyroid immune responses. Sample size was not statistically predetermined, and investigators were not blinded to group allocation.

Based on the germline V gene, the CDR1 and CDR2 sequences are SQVTM and ANQGSEA. Its CDR3 holds 13 amino acids, cysteine through phenylalanine. The DNA shown is the 39-base CDR3, in frame from base 1. The V end loses 4 bases and the J end loses 1 base, and a stretch of 10 bases separates them. The TCR beta CDR3 regions were amplified from RNA transcripts. A first-round RT-PCR of the TCR CDR3 used the HTBI primer set with the Qiagen OneStep RT-PCR kit. Libraries were constructed in a second round of multiplex PCR, after which size selection and purification were performed. Sequencing of the libraries was done on an Illumina HiSeq2000 using paired-end 100 bp reads. On the study's bioinformatics: SOAPnuke was used to process the raw data, with reads discarded if the reads contained adapters or uncalled bases, had a mean Phred below 15, or lacked an exact constant-primer or identifier match. COPE v1.2.5 was used to merge the high-quality paired reads, and each unique nucleotide sequence was defined as a clonotype. MiTCR v1.1 was used to align the clonotypes against IMGT TRBV, TRBD and TRBJ reference segments. The analysis was restricted to V-J combinations with a frequency above 0.0001, which together covered 98% to 99.2% of the repertoires. The TCS score was defined as F50 (clonal expansion) divided by E x V (chaos), with BLOSUM62-based TCRdist calculated between CDR3 peptides within each V-J. Welch's t-statistics and random forest reduced approximately 520 V-J features to 10 to 15, which were used in a naive Bayes classifier (R e1071). The Morisita-Horn index was used to measure how similar the thyroid and blood repertoires were. The public reads were reprocessed in TCRdb via fastp at Q25 and MiXCR, keeping in-frame beta chains. When rows share a CDR3 protein, they turn into one entry using the most common DNA and genes. In this record, the V and J calls reflect TCRdb's handling and not the investigators' own analysis. Within this sample are hundreds of thousands of distinct CDR3 sequences, with roughly 15% of them counted one time only. Jointly, the top ten make up 4% to 5.5% of the sample.

In the ophthalmopathy patients, disease was moderately to severely active, with a Clinical Activity Score of 3 or more, a NOSPECS grade of 4 or more, and a duration of less than 3 months. Patients with uncontrolled infections, other autoimmune diseases, pregnancy or lactation were excluded. Diagnoses were established on the basis of clinical symptoms, serum thyroxine and TRAb, thyroid ultrasound, and orbital computed tomography. Ficoll-Paque density gradient centrifugation was used to isolate PBMCs from 8.5 to 10 ml of fresh peripheral blood. Total RNA was extracted using Trizol reagent, and RNA quality was assessed on an Agilent 2100 Bioanalyzer. This clonotype was seen many times. Its antigen has not been determined. It has no much larger one-base neighbor in the sample; base qualities were not kept.

The chain links TRBV29-1 with TRBJ1-1; no confident D gene assignment can be made. The sequencing input was blood. This TCR was recovered from a woman between 35 and 50 years old with Graves' ophthalmopathy. The encoded CDR3 is CSVGRAGNTEAFF. The nucleotides are TGCAGCGTTGGGAGGGCAGGGAACACTGAAGCTTTCTTT.